The 25 T cell receptor beta chains in this list originate from one sample, sequenced in a study of T-cell memory formation after mild COVID-19. TCRdb re-called the 5' RACE reads with MiXCR, one entry per CDR3 protein. This table has hundreds of thousands of distinct CDR3 sequences, approximately 21% appearing once. Material: PBMCs or a T cell subset sorted from them (not recorded which). All receptors derive from an adult woman who had mild COVID-19 (a few samples of this study predate the infection). Cell type and time point are not known.

The chain has TRBV2 and TRBJ2-5; 10 bases are shared with TRBD2. Losses at the gene ends were 7 bases for V and 2 bases for J; bases not matched to a gene: 7. This CDR3 comprises 15 residues. Germline CDR1 and CDR2: SNHLY and FYNNEI. The CDR3 loop is CASTDQGLAQETQYF. The CDR3 DNA is TGTGCCAGCACCGACCAGGGACTAGCGCAAGAGACCCAGTACTTC.

The chain carries TRBV4-3 and TRBJ2-3; no reliable D call. Trimming pared 0 bases from V and 1 base from J, leaving 11 bases between. The V gene's germline CDR1 is LGHNA and CDR2 YSLEER. The CDR3 is 16 residues long. For the CDR3, the DNA is TGCGCCAGCAGCCAAGAAGAGTCCAAGGGCACAGATACGCAGTATTTT. This translates into CASSQEESKGTDTQYF.

CDR3 region: CASSYSGWTRTSGTDTQYF. CDR3 nucleotide sequence: TGTGCCAGCAGTTACTCGGGTTGGACTCGGACTAGCGGCACAGATACGCAGTATTTT. V is TRBV6-5 and J is TRBJ2-3; 9 nucleotides align to TRBD2. The CDR3 contains 19 residues. V lost 0 bases, J lost 1 base, and 11 bases stayed unmatched. Germline lookup yields CDR1 MNHEY and CDR2 SVGAGI.

There are many counts of this clonotype. The gene calls are TRBV5-1 and TRBJ2-3; TRBD1 aligns across 8 bases. The junction had 4 bases not matched to a gene; V was cut back by 1 base and J by 0 bases. The CDR3 consists of 16 residues. From germline, CDR1 is SGHRS and CDR2 YFSETQ. CDR3 residues: CASSLLGQGSTDTQYF. Here the CDR3 DNA reads TGCGCCAGCAGCTTGCTAGGACAGGGTAGCACAGATACGCAGTATTTT.

This clonotype was recorded a few times. The J gene is TRBJ1-6, the V gene TRBV19; tentatively, D is TRBD1 (6 bases). In germline, CDR1 is LNHDA, CDR2 SQIVND (reference sequence). CDR3 length equals 15 residues. With 7 bases removed from V and 5 bases from J, the gap between germline ends came to 15 bases. The CDR3 protein is CASMFDRRDNSPLHF. CDR3 DNA sequence: TGTGCCAGTATGTTCGACAGGAGGGATAATTCACCCCTCCACTTT.

The chain employs TRBV6-2 or TRBV6-3 and TRBJ2-3, with D tentatively TRBD1 or TRBD2 (5 bases each). There are 14 residues in the CDR3. V shed 7 bases and J shed 0 bases, with 11 bases lying between them. The germline V gene encodes CDR1 MNHEY and CDR2 SVGEGT. The DNA of the CDR3 is TGTGCCAGCACACGGGACGAGAGCACAGATACGCAGTATTTT. Translating gives CASTRDESTDTQYF.

This clonotype has ten or more counts. The chain joins TRBV12-3 or TRBV12-4 to TRBJ1-1; maybe TRBD1 (5 bases). Trimming pared 2 bases from V and 5 bases from J, leaving 12 bases between. The CDR3 totals 14 residues. The CDR3 region is CASSLSAGGTEAFF. The DNA of the CDR3 is TGTGCCAGCAGTTTATCGGCCGGGGGGACTGAAGCTTTCTTT.

The chain employs TRBV7-3 and TRBJ1-2; no clear D gene. With 5 bases removed from V and 2 bases from J, the gap between germline ends came to 9 bases. CDR1 is SGHTA and CDR2 is FQGTGA in the germline V gene. CDR3 length equals 13 residues. CDR3 region: CASSPYANYGYTF. CDR3 DNA sequence: TGTGCCAGCAGCCCGTATGCCAACTATGGCTACACCTTC. The full variable domain, rest sourced from reference TRBV7-3 and TRBJ1-2, is GAGVSQTPSNKVTEKGKYVELRCDPISGHTALYWYRQSLGQGPEFLIYFQGTGAADDSGLPNDRFFAVRPEGSVSTLKIQRTERGDSAVYLCASSPYANYGYTFGSGTRLTVV.

In its sample, this clonotype was seen many times. This chain links TRBV14 with TRBJ2-1; the D is unclear. V lost 0 bases and J lost 0, with 9 bases in between. CDR1 is SGHDN, CDR2 FVKESK, per germline. The CDR3 has 16 amino acids. Written as DNA, the CDR3 is TGTGCCAGCAGCCAAGACCGGCTGGCCTCCTACAATGAGCAGTTCTTC. Its translation is CASSQDRLASYNEQFF.

J is TRBJ2-7 and V is TRBV28, with D possibly being TRBD2 (5 bases). The CDR3 consists of 14 residues. Between the trimmed V and J ends, which lost 6 bases and 1 base, there was a span of 13 bases. From germline, CDR1 is MDHEN and CDR2 SYDVKM. CDR3: CASSRLTDSYEQYF. In nucleotides, the CDR3 is TGTGCCAGCAGCCGACTAACGGATTCCTACGAGCAGTACTTC.

This clonotype was observed a few times. The J gene is TRBJ2-5, the V gene TRBV10-3; D gene unclear. There are 14 residues in the CDR3. Germline V gives CDR1 ENHRY, CDR2 SYGVKD. V lost 0 bases, J lost 4 bases, and 9 bases lay in between. The DNA for the CDR3 is TGTGCCATCAGTGAGTCTGGAATAGGAGAGACCCAGTACTTC. Its translation is CAISESGIGETQYF.

The chain is built from TRBV4-1 and TRBJ2-4, with TRBD1 identical over 7 bases. J lost 0 bases, V lost 3 bases, and 5 bases had no gene match. The CDR3 is 16 amino acids. The germline V gene encodes CDR1 MGHRA and CDR2 YSYEKL. The CDR3 DNA is TGCGCCAGCAGCCACGGGACAGCCCTAGCCAAAAACATTCAGTACTTC. Protein: CASSHGTALAKNIQYF.

In the case of this clonotype: The junction departs from the called germline gene at one end, perhaps through a read error. The V and J genes are TRBV6-1 and TRBJ2-1; D tentatively fits TRBD1 or TRBD2 (5 bases each). CDR3 length equals 11 residues. CDR1 and CDR2 from the germline V gene are MNHNS and SASEGT. CDR3 residues: CASSETGTALF. Here the CDR3 DNA reads TGTGCCAGCAGTGAGACCGGGACCGCCCTTTTC.

V usage is TRBV7-2 and J usage is TRBJ2-7; weak D call: TRBD1 (6 bases). The germline V gene has CDR1 SGHTA and CDR2 FQGNSA. Trimming removed 0 bases at V and 0 bases at J, with 12 bases between. The CDR3 is 16 amino acids. CDR3 bases: TGTGCCAGCAGCTTAGCCCTACAGGGACCCTCCTACGAGCAGTACTTC. Protein sequence: CASSLALQGPSYEQYF.

This clonotype appeared a few times. V is TRBV20-1 and J is TRBJ2-3, with 11 positions matching TRBD2. The V and J ends lost 4 bases and 2 bases, in that order; junction bases with no gene match: 2. Germline V gives CDR1 DFQATT, CDR2 SNEGSKA (reference sequence). CDR3 length: 14 residues. CDR3 DNA: TGCAGTGCTATAGCGGGAGGGCCCACAGATACGCAGTATTTT. Amino acid sequence: CSAIAGGPTDTQYF.

V is TRBV20-1 and J is TRBJ2-1; D assignment may be TRBD1 or TRBD2 (5 bases each). The CDR3 sequence is 15 residues long. V shed 6 bases and J shed 6 bases, with 21 bases lying between them. Germline CDR1 reads DFQATT; CDR2 reads SNEGSKA (reference sequence). CDR3 sequence reads: CSAIKALAGTNEQFF. The CDR3 DNA is TGCAGTGCAATTAAGGCTTTGGCAGGGACCAATGAGCAGTTCTTC.

This clonotype was counted only a few times. The chain employs TRBV14 and TRBJ1-2; 8 bases align to TRBD1. Unmatched junction bases numbered 6, after V lost 3 bases and J lost 6 bases. Germline loops: CDR1 SGHDN, CDR2 FVKESK. The CDR3 spans 14 residues. The CDR3 bases are TGTGCCAGCAGCCAGGCCGACAGGGGACATGGCTACACCTTC. This codes for CASSQADRGHGYTF.

The rearrangement uses TRBV7-2 and TRBJ1-4; 9 nucleotides agree with TRBD1. The CDR3 has 13 amino acids. Trimming cost V 7 bases and J 8 bases; bases outside gene matches: 5. The germline V gene encodes CDR1 SGHTA and CDR2 FQGNSA. In DNA form, the CDR3 reads TGTGCCAGCACACAGGGGGCTAGGGAAAAACTGTTTTTT. Amino acids: CASTQGAREKLFF. The complete variable domain, with remaining parts taken from reference TRBV7-2 and TRBJ1-4, reads GAGVSQSPSNKVTEKGKDVELRCDPISGHTALYWYRQSLGQGLEFLIYFQGNSAPDKSGLPSDRFSAERTGGSVSTLTIQRTQQEDSAVYLCASTQGAREKLFFGSGTQLSVL.

The rearrangement links TRBV30 to TRBJ1-1; D unresolved. V lost 3 bases, J lost 1 base, and 15 bases lay in between. The CDR3 is 15 amino acids. Germline-derived CDR1 and CDR2 are GTSNPN and SVGIG (reference sequence). CDR3 bases: TGTGCCTGGAGGGGCTGGGGAAAAAAGAACACTGAAGCTTTCTTT. This encodes CAWRGWGKKNTEAFF.

This clonotype came up many times. The V call is TRBV7-9, the J call TRBJ2-3; no definite D call. The ends were cut back, 4 bases at V and 6 bases at J, with 2 bases in the middle. CDR1 SEHNR and CDR2 FQNEAQ come from the germline V gene (reference sequence). This CDR3 has 10 amino acids. The CDR3 DNA reads TGTGCCAGCAGCTCCGATACGCAGTATTTT. Translation gives CASSSDTQYF.

The chain uses TRBV7-9 and TRBJ1-1; 7 bases map to TRBD1. Germline V lookup: CDR1 SEHNR, CDR2 FQNEAQ (reference sequence). J gave up 0 bases and V 5 bases, and 6 bases lay outside the gene matches. CDR3 length: 15 residues. The CDR3 DNA sequence: TGTGCCAGCAGCCCACCCAGGGGGGTGAACACTGAAGCTTTCTTT. Protein product: CASSPPRGVNTEAFF. The whole variable domain, filled in from reference TRBV7-9 and TRBJ1-1, reads DTGVSQNPRHKITKRGQNVTFRCDPISEHNRLYWYRQTLGQGPEFLTYFQNEAQLEKSRLLSDRFSAERPKGSFSTLEIQRTEQGDSAMYLCASSPPRGVNTEAFFGQGTRLTVV.

The chain carries TRBV12-3 or TRBV12-4 and TRBJ2-2, with TRBD1 as a possible D gene (5 bases). V dropped 6 bases and J dropped 3 bases, with 11 bases sitting between them. This CDR3 is built from 14 residues. This CDR3 reads CASSAGYYTGELFF. CDR3 bases: TGTGCCAGCAGCGCAGGGTACTACACCGGGGAGCTGTTTTTT.

The CDR3 region has the DNA TGTGCCAGCAGCTTAGCCGGGATAGCGCAAGAGACCCAGTACTTC. Encoded protein: CASSLAGIAQETQYF. V gene TRBV7-2 combines with J gene TRBJ2-5; weak D call: TRBD2 (5 bases). Germline CDR1 reads SGHTA; CDR2 reads FQGNSA. Trimming stripped 0 bases from V and 2 bases from J, with 10 bases between. The CDR3 has 15 amino acids.

This clonotype showed up many times. V usage is TRBV7-9 and J usage is TRBJ2-3; 11 bases align to TRBD2. V dropped 5 bases and J dropped 2; count of bases not matched to a gene: 3. Germline-derived CDR1 and CDR2 are SEHNR and FQNEAQ (reference sequence). The CDR3 consists of 15 residues. CDR3 sequence reads: CASSVTSGTTDTQYF. The CDR3 DNA reads as TGTGCCAGCAGCGTGACTAGCGGGACCACAGATACGCAGTATTTT.

This clonotype was counted a few times. J is TRBJ2-7 and V is TRBV28, with D tentatively TRBD1 (5 bases). The ends were cut back, 7 bases at V and 3 bases at J, with 22 bases in the middle. Germline V gene lookup returns CDR1 MDHEN and CDR2 SYDVKM. This CDR3 contains 16 residues. CDR3 DNA sequence: TGTGCCAGCACCGCCGGGCAGGGTCAGGCTTACTACGAGCAGTACTTC. Translating gives CASTAGQGQAYYEQYF. Looking up the rest from reference TRBV28 and TRBJ2-7 gives the full variable domain: DVKVTQSSRYLVKRTGEKVFLECVQDMDHENMFWYRQDPGLGLRLIYFSYDVKMKEKGDIPEGYSVSREKKERFSLILESASTNQTSMYLCASTAGQGQAYYEQYFGPGTRLTVT.